Below, 18 T cell receptor beta chains from the same sample are listed, as sequenced in a study of CD8 T cells in ankylosing spondylitis. General study results and limits: There was a TCR beta motif, made of roughly eight highly homologous variants, that appeared characteristic of ankylosing spondylitis blood.

From the 5' RACE reads, TCRdb called clonotypes with MiXCR, one entry per CDR3 protein. This table holds fewer than 550,000 distinct CDR3 sequences, approximately 5% found once. Their specific antigens are unknown. The source material was blood, either unsorted or a sorted T cell fraction (not recorded which). Receptor source: a male donor with ankylosing spondylitis.

This chain links TRBV29-1 with TRBJ2-3; 10 bases are shared with TRBD1. The V gene's germline CDR1 is SQVTM and CDR2 ANQGSEA. Trimming took 3 bases from V and 3 from J; bases not matched to a gene: 3. The CDR3 sequence is 14 residues long. The CDR3 coding sequence is TGCAGCGTTGACAGACAGGGGGCAACAGATACGCAGTATTTT. This sequence encodes CSVDRQGATDTQYF.

This clonotype came up a few times. The chain joins TRBV5-1 to TRBJ2-1, with D unclear. This CDR3 is 13 amino acids long. Germline lookup yields CDR1 SGHRS and CDR2 YFSETQ. V lost 5 bases to trimming and J lost 6 bases, with 12 bases between them. CDR3 sequence: CASRPGFPNEQFF. CDR3 DNA: TGCGCCAGCAGGCCAGGTTTCCCCAATGAGCAGTTCTTC.

This clonotype came up many times. The chain carries TRBV4-1 and TRBJ2-1; D assignment may be TRBD1 or TRBD2 (6 bases each). The CDR3 is 14 amino acids. Trimming stripped 3 bases from V and 8 bases from J, with 14 bases between. Germline V gene lookup returns CDR1 MGHRA and CDR2 YSYEKL. The CDR3 is CASSQWVRGDEQFF. DNA for the CDR3: TGCGCCAGCAGCCAGTGGGTTAGGGGGGATGAGCAGTTCTTC.

This clonotype was seen repeatedly, ten times or more. The chain employs TRBV5-1 and TRBJ2-7; TRBD1 aligns across 7 bases. The CDR3 has 15 residues. V trimming: 4 bases; J trimming: 3 bases; junction bases outside the gene matches: 10. The germline V gene has CDR1 SGHRS and CDR2 YFSETQ. The CDR3 DNA is TGCGCCAGCAGCGACGGGACAGCGACTTACTACGAGCAGTACTTC. This codes for CASSDGTATYYEQYF.

This clonotype was found many times. The genes are TRBV29-1 and TRBJ2-3, with 8 nucleotides matching TRBD1. CDR1 is SQVTM, CDR2 ANQGSEA, per germline. The CDR3 totals 12 residues. Unmatched junction bases numbered 6, after V lost 7 bases and J lost 6 bases. In DNA form, the CDR3 reads TGCAGCGCTGGGGGACAGGATGATACGCAGTATTTT. This sequence encodes CSAGGQDDTQYF.

This clonotype was seen ten or more times. The chain is built from TRBV27 and TRBJ1-2; 7 nucleotides line up with TRBD1. The germline V gene encodes CDR1 MNHEY and CDR2 SMNVEV (reference sequence). V gave up 3 bases and J gave up 5 bases; unmatched junction bases: 9. The CDR3 is made up of 15 amino acids. This chain's CDR3 is CASSFMNRGGYGYTF. CDR3 DNA sequence: TGTGCCAGCAGTTTCATGAACAGGGGAGGATATGGCTACACCTTC.

This clonotype was found many times. The chain is built from TRBV7-2 and TRBJ2-7, with D possibly TRBD2 on 6 matching bases. The length of the CDR3 is 15 residues. The V and J ends lost 5 bases and 0 bases respectively, with 14 bases between them. CDR1 SGHTA and CDR2 FQGNSA come from the germline V gene. The CDR3 loop is CASSAPAGSSYEQYF. DNA for the CDR3: TGTGCCAGCAGCGCCCCTGCCGGGAGCTCCTACGAGCAGTACTTC.

In this sample, this clonotype turned up a few times. The chain couples TRBV20-1 to TRBJ2-2; tentatively, D is TRBD1 (5 bases). The length of the CDR3 is 15 residues. Germline CDR1 reads DFQATT; CDR2 reads SNEGSKA (reference sequence). V was shortened by 1 base and J by 1 base, with 10 bases between the two germline ends. The CDR3 nucleotides read TGCAGTGCTAGAGCCACAGGAGTGAACACCGGGGAGCTGTTTTTT. This gives the protein CSARATGVNTGELFF.

In its sample, this clonotype was seen many times. The J gene is TRBJ2-3, the V gene TRBV20-1, with 8 bases aligning to TRBD2. CDR3 length equals 15 residues. Germline V CDR1 and CDR2: DFQATT, SNEGSKA (reference sequence). V was clipped by 0 bases and J by 4 bases; unmatched bases: 6. The CDR3 sequence is CSARDPSGSADTQYF. The CDR3 DNA follows: TGCAGTGCTAGAGATCCCAGCGGGAGTGCAGATACGCAGTATTTT.

Ten or more counts support this clonotype. The chain is built from TRBV20-1 and TRBJ1-2; 7 bases align to TRBD1. CDR1 DFQATT and CDR2 SNEGSKA come from the germline V gene (reference sequence). The length of the CDR3 is 14 residues. The trim removed 5 bases at V and 0 bases at J, leaving 6 bases unmatched. The CDR3 is CSAWTGQSNYGYTF. CDR3 in DNA: TGCAGTGCTTGGACAGGACAGTCTAACTATGGCTACACCTTC.

This clonotype was found a few times. One junction end disagrees with the germline gene, perhaps due to a read error. The CDR3 protein is CASSLGELYNF. Written as DNA, the CDR3 is TGTGCCAGCAGCTTAGGGGAACTATACAACTTC. The chain joins TRBV7-9 to TRBJ2-5; D not resolved. CDR3 length equals 11 residues. Germline lookup yields CDR1 SEHNR and CDR2 FQNEAQ (reference sequence).

This clonotype was found many times. The CDR3 is CASSSTALYGYNSPLHF. For the CDR3, the DNA is TGTGCCAGCAGCTCCACCGCACTATACGGCTATAATTCACCCCTCCACTTT. The gene calls are TRBV7-9 and TRBJ1-6, with D unclear. Trimming cost V 4 bases and J 3 bases, with 16 bases left between them. CDR1 SEHNR and CDR2 FQNEAQ come from the germline V gene (reference sequence). This CDR3 contains 17 residues.

In its sample, this clonotype was seen many times. This chain uses TRBV5-1 with TRBJ1-2, with D perhaps matching TRBD1 (6 bases). The germline CDR1 and CDR2 sequences are SGHRS and YFSETQ. With 3 bases removed from V and 2 bases from J, the gap between germline ends came to 11 bases. This CDR3 contains 14 residues. CDR3 nucleotide sequence: TGCGCCAGCAGCTCTGGACAGACGAACTATGGCTACACCTTC. This gives the protein CASSSGQTNYGYTF.

At least ten counts were recorded for this clonotype. The rearrangement uses TRBV29-1 and TRBJ1-1; D is unclear. CDR3 length: 11 residues. CDR1 and CDR2 (germline): SQVTM, ANQGSEA. V lost 7 bases, J lost 1 base, and 7 bases lay in between. This CDR3 is CSGKENTEAFF. CDR3 in DNA: TGCAGCGGCAAGGAGAACACTGAAGCTTTCTTT.

Many counts were recorded for this clonotype. This chain links TRBV5-1 with TRBJ2-5; 7 bases are a match to TRBD1. This CDR3 has 13 amino acids. CDR1 and CDR2 from the germline V gene are SGHRS and YFSETQ. V dropped 0 bases and J dropped 8; count of bases not matched to a gene: 4. The DNA of the CDR3 is TGCGCCAGCAGCTTGGAGACAGGGAGAACCCAGTACTTC. Translation gives CASSLETGRTQYF.

This clonotype was seen many times. The chain couples TRBV7-2 to TRBJ2-1, with 9 bases aligning to TRBD1. The CDR3 runs 15 residues. CDR1 is SGHTA, CDR2 FQGNSA, per germline. V shed 5 bases and J 4 bases; nucleotides not matched to a gene: 6. In DNA, the CDR3 is TGTGCCAGCAGCCGACCGGGACAGGGATACAATGAGCAGTTCTTC. Amino acids: CASSRPGQGYNEQFF.

Many counts were recorded for this clonotype. This sequence joins TRBV7-8 and TRBJ2-7; D gene ambiguous. The CDR3 length is 11 residues. With 4 bases removed from V and 7 bases from J, the gap between germline ends came to 8 bases. Looked up from germline, CDR1 is SGHVS and CDR2 is FQNEAQ. The CDR3 here is CASSYHYEQYF. CDR3 DNA: TGTGCCAGCAGCTACCATTATGAGCAGTACTTC.

This clonotype was counted at least ten times. This rearrangement joins TRBV6-1 to TRBJ2-4; 7 bases map to TRBD1. J gave up 6 bases and V 3 bases, and 5 bases lay outside the gene matches. The CDR3 is made up of 14 amino acids. Germline CDR1 MNHNS, CDR2 SASEGT. CDR3 region: CASSDGQAGNIQYF. The CDR3 DNA reads TGTGCCAGCAGTGACGGACAGGCCGGAAACATTCAGTACTTC.